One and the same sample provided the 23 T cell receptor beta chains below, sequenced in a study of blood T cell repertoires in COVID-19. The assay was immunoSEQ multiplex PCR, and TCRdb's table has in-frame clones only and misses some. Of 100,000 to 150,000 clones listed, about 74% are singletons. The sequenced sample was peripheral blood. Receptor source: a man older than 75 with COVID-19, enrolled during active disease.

CDR3 in DNA: TGCGCCAGCAGCTATAGACAGGGGGCGAGCACTGAAGCTTTCTTT. Translated, it gives CASSYRQGASTEAFF. The chain employs TRBV5-1 and TRBJ1-1; 10 bases are a match to TRBD1. This CDR3 spans 15 amino acids. V was clipped by 3 bases and J by 4 bases; unmatched bases: 6. The V gene's germline CDR1 is SGHRS and CDR2 YFSETQ.

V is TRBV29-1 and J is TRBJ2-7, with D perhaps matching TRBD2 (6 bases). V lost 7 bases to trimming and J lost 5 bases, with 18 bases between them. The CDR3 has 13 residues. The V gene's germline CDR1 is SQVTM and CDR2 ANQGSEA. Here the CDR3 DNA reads TGCAGCGCTACCCCCGCTAGCGCGGACGAGCAGTACTTC. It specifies CSATPASADEQYF.

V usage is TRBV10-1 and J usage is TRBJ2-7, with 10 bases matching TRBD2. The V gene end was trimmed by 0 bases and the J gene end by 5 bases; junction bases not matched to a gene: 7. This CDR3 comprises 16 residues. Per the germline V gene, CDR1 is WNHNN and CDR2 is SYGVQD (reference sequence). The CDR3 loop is CASSESKSGRADEQYF. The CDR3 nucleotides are TGCGCCAGCAGTGAGTCGAAGAGCGGGAGGGCCGACGAGCAGTACTTC.

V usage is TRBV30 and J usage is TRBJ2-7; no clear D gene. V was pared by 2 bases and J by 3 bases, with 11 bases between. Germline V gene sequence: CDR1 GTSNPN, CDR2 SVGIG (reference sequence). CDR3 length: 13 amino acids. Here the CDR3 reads CAWSKPVHYEQYF. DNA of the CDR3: TGTGCCTGGAGTAAACCCGTACACTACGAGCAGTACTTC.

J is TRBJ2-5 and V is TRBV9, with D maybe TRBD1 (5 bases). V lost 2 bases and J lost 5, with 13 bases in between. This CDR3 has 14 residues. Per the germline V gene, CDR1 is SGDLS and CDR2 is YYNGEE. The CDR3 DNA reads TGTGCCAGCAGCGTCGAAGGGGCGTGGGAGACCCAGTACTTC. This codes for CASSVEGAWETQYF.

CDR3 amino acids: CASSQALGTLSEQYF. As DNA, the CDR3 is TGTGCCAGCAGCCAAGCCTTGGGCACCCTCTCCGAGCAGTACTTC. The chain couples TRBV14 to TRBJ2-7, with D uncertain. Germline lookup yields CDR1 SGHDN and CDR2 FVKESK. V was pared by 1 base and J by 6 bases, with 16 bases between. This CDR3 is built from 15 residues.

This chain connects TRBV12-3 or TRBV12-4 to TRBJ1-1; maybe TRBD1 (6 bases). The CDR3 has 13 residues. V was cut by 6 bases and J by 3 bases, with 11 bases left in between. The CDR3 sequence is CASSRQEHTEAFF. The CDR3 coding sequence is TGTGCCAGCAGCCGACAGGAGCACACTGAAGCTTTCTTT.

In DNA form, the CDR3 reads TGTGCCAGCAGTTTCGCAGGGAATTTAGTGAACACTGAAGCTTTCTTT. Its protein product is CASSFAGNLVNTEAFF. V is TRBV28 and J is TRBJ1-1; a weak D match, TRBD1 (5 bases). This CDR3 spans 16 amino acids. Germline V CDR1 and CDR2: MDHEN, SYDVKM. V was trimmed by 3 bases and J by 0 bases, leaving 14 bases between them.

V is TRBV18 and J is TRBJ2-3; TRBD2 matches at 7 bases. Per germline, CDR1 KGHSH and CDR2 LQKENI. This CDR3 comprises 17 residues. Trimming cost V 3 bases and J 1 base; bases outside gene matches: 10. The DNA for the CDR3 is TGTGCCAGCTCACCCTTCCGAACGGGAGGCGGCACAGATACGCAGTATTTT. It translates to CASSPFRTGGGTDTQYF.

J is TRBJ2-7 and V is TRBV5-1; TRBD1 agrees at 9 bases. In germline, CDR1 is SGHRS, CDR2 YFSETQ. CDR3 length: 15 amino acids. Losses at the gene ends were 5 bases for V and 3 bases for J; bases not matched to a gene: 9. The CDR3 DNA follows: TGCGCCAGCAGACCGAATGCGGGACAGGGCTACGAGCAGTACTTC. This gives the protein CASRPNAGQGYEQYF. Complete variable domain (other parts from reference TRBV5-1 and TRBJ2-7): KAGVTQTPRYLIKTRGQQVTLSCSPISGHRSVSWYQQTPGQGLQFLFEYFSETQRNKGNFPGRFSGRQFSNSRSEMNVSTLELGDSALYLCASRPNAGQGYEQYFGPGTRLTVT.

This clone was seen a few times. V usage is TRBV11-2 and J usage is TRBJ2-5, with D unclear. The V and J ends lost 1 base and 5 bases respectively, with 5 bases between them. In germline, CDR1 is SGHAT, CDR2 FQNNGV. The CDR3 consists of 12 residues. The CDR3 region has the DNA TGTGCCAGCAGCTTAGTCCGGGAGACCCAGTACTTC. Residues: CASSLVRETQYF.

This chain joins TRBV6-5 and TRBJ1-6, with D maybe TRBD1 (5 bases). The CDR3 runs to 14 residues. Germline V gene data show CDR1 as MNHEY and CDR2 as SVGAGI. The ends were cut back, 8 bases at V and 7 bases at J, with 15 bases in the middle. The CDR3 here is CASRSETVNSPLHF. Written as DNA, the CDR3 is TGTGCCAGCCGCTCCGAGACAGTCAATTCACCCCTCCACTTT.

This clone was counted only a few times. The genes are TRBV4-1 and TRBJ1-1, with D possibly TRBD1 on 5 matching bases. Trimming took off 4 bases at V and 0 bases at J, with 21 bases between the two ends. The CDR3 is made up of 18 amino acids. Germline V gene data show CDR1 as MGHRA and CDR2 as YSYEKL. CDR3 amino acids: CASSPGLLSRGLNTEAFF. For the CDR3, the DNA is TGCGCCAGCAGCCCAGGTCTCCTTTCTCGGGGGTTGAACACTGAAGCTTTCTTT.

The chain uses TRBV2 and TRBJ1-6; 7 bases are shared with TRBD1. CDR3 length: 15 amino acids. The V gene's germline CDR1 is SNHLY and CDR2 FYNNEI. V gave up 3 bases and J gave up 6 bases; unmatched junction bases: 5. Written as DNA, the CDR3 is TGTGCCAGCAGTGAGAATCAGGGGGGTAATTCACCCCTCCACTTT. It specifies CASSENQGGNSPLHF.

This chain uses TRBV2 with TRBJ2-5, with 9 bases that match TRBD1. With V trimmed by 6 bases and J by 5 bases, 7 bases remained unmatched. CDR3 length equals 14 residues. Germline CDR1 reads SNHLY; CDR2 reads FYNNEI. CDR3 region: CASRRDRVGETQYF. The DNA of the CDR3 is TGTGCCAGCAGGCGGGACAGGGTGGGGGAGACCCAGTACTTC.

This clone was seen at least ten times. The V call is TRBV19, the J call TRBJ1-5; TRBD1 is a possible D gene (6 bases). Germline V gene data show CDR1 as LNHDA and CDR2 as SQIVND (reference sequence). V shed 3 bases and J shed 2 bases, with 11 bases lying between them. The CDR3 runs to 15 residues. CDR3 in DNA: TGTGCCAGTAGTATTTGGCCAGGGGGCAATCAGCCCCAGCATTTT. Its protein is CASSIWPGGNQPQHF.

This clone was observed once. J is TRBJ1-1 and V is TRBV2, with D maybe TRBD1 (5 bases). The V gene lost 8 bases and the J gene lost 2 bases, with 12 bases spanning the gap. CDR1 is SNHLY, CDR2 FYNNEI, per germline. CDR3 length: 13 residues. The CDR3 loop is CASEQDTNTEAFF. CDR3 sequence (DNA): TGTGCCAGCGAACAGGACACCAACACTGAAGCTTTCTTT. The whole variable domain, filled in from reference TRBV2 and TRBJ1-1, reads EPEVTQTPSHQVTQMGQEVILRCVPISNHLYFYWYRQILGQKVEFLVSFYNNEISEKSEIFDDQFSVERPDGSNFTLKIRSTKLEDSAMYFCASEQDTNTEAFFGQGTRLTVV.

In nucleotides, the CDR3 is TGTGCCAGTAGTATAGCCGGGGGAAGGGAGCTGTTTTTT. This gives the protein CASSIAGGRELFF. The V gene is TRBV19, the J gene TRBJ2-2, with D tentatively TRBD2 (6 bases). V lost 1 base and J lost 9, with 9 bases in between. This CDR3 has 13 amino acids. CDR1 and CDR2 from the germline V gene are LNHDA and SQIVND (reference sequence).

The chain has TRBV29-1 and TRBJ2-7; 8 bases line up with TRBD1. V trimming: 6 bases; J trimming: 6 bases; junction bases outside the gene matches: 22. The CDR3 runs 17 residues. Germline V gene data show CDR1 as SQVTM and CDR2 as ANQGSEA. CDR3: CSVGWTGPSVGVGEQYF. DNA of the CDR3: TGCAGCGTGGGGTGGACAGGGCCCAGCGTTGGGGTGGGCGAGCAGTACTTC.

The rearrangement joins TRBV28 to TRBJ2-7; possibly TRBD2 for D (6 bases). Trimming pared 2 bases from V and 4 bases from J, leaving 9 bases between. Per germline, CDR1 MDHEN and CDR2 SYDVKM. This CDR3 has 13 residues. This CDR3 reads CASSLASEYEQYF. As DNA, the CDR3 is TGTGCCAGCAGTTTAGCTAGCGAATACGAGCAGTACTTC.

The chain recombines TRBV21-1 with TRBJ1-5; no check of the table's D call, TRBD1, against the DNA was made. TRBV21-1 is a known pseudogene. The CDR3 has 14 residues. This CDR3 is CASSGGEGNQPQHF. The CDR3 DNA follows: TGTGCCAGTTCAGGGGGCGAAGGCAATCAGCCCCAGCATTTT.

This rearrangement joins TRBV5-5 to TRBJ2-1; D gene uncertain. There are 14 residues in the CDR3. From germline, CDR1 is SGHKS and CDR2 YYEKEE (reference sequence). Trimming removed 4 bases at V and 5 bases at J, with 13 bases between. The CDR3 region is CASSLERLHNEQFF. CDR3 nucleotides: TGTGCCAGCAGCCTGGAACGACTGCACAATGAGCAGTTCTTC.

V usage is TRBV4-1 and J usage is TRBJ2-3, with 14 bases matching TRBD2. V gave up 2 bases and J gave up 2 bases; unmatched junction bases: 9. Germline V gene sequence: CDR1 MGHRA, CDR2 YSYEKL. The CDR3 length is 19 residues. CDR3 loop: CASSQKGLAGGLSTDTQYF. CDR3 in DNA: TGCGCCAGCAGCCAAAAAGGACTAGCGGGAGGACTATCCACAGATACGCAGTATTTT.